Given below is one T cell receptor beta chain in context. Its antigen is currently unknown. V gave up 3 bases and J gave up 5 bases, with 12 bases separating them. The CDR3 is 14 residues long. Germline V lookup: CDR1 MDHEN, CDR2 SYDVKM. This sample is part of a study of T cell responses to AZD1222 COVID-19 vaccine. Study results and limitations: CD4 TCRs linked to vaccination spanned spike, dominating at 160-218 and 743-854.

Produced via immunoSEQ multiplex PCR; TCRdb's table is partial and in-frame only. This table holds about 110,000 clones, 85% to 95% found once. The sequence derives from an adult in good health. The V call is TRBV28, the J call TRBJ2-3; perhaps TRBD1 as D (5 bases). The sequencing used peripheral blood, collected on day 0 of AZD1222 vaccination. This CDR3 reads CASSFRVPVDTQYF. CDR3 nucleotide sequence: TGTGCCAGCAGTTTCAGGGTGCCAGTAGATACGCAGTATTTT.